Described below is a single TCR beta chain sequence and its context. The antigen remains unidentified. This sample was included in a study of lymphopenia after photon versus proton radiotherapy. General observations from the study: Proton therapy kept repertoires fairly stable, unlike photons, which gained effector/memory cells. After lymphocyte nadir, photon-treated repertoires showed oligoclonal expansion, especially CD8+ Temra. In patients who died, overall survival fell as post-nadir TCR diversity dropped more.

There are 18 residues in the CDR3. Per the germline V gene, CDR1 is SGHVS and CDR2 is FQNEAQ. The ends lost 6 bases at V and 2 bases at J; junction bases unmatched: 14. TCRdb's copy holds only in-frame clones and misses some; the assay was immunoSEQ multiplex PCR. The table records about 5,000 clones, approximately 90% of them present only once. Specimen: peripheral blood, collected from a patient treated with photon-based radiotherapy. V is TRBV7-8 and J is TRBJ1-5; TRBD1 matches 9 bases. The sequence was obtained from a young man with gastric cancer. The CDR3 sequence is CASSQMGTGFVGNQPQHF. The CDR3, as DNA: TGTGCCAGCAGTCAGATGGGGACAGGGTTCGTTGGCAATCAGCCCCAGCATTTT.